This entry lists 26 T cell receptor beta chains sequenced from one sample in a study of early T cells in non-severe SARS-CoV-2 infection. A single record per CDR3 protein comes from TCRdb applying MiXCR to the 5' RACE reads. The repertoire has 65,000 to 80,000 distinct CDR3 sequences, around 13% of them found once; the top ten carry around 1.1%. The specimen sequenced was whole blood. These receptors were taken from an adult who was a healthcare worker with PCR-confirmed SARS-CoV-2 infection or an uninfected control (not recorded which).

The gene calls are TRBV5-1 and TRBJ1-1; 7 nucleotides agree with TRBD1. This CDR3 has 13 residues. From germline, CDR1 is SGHRS and CDR2 YFSETQ. V gave up 3 bases and J gave up 5 bases; unmatched junction bases: 4. In DNA, the CDR3 is TGCGCCAGCAGCTGGGACAGTGGAACTGAAGCTTTCTTT. This translates into CASSWDSGTEAFF. Combining the CDR3 with reference TRBV5-1 and TRBJ1-1 gives the whole variable domain KAGVTQTPRYLIKTRGQQVTLSCSPISGHRSVSWYQQTPGQGLQFLFEYFSETQRNKGNFPGRFSGRQFSNSRSEMNVSTLELGDSALYLCASSWDSGTEAFFGQGTRLTVV.

The CDR3 here is CASSLRDRSEQYF. The CDR3 DNA reads as TGTGCCAGCAGCTTGCGGGATCGGTCCGAGCAGTACTTC. The rearrangement joins TRBV11-2 to TRBJ2-7; TRBD2 might be the D (6 bases). The germline CDR1 and CDR2 sequences are SGHAT and FQNNGV. Trimming removed 3 bases from V and 6 bases from J, with 12 bases in between. The CDR3 length is 13 residues.

This clonotype was seen at least ten times. The chain couples TRBV3-1 to TRBJ2-2; 10 nucleotides align to TRBD2. Germline V gene data show CDR1 as LGHDT and CDR2 as YNNKEL (reference sequence). This CDR3 is built from 19 residues. The ends lost 1 base at V and 2 bases at J; junction bases unmatched: 10. CDR3 coding DNA: TGTGCCAGCAGCCAAGCGCTAGCGGGAGCGGGCCTTAACACCGGGGAGCTGTTTTTT. This translates into CASSQALAGAGLNTGELFF.

The chain carries TRBV30 and TRBJ2-7; possible D gene TRBD1, 6 bases. The CDR3 sequence is 13 residues long. The germline V gene has CDR1 GTSNPN and CDR2 SVGIG (reference sequence). V was trimmed by 3 bases and J by 4 bases, leaving 13 bases between them. This CDR3 is CAWRGEGGYEQYF. The CDR3 coding sequence is TGTGCCTGGAGGGGAGAAGGGGGTTACGAGCAGTACTTC.

This clonotype has a single count. V gene TRBV7-9 combines with J gene TRBJ1-6; D call uncertain. V was cut by 5 bases and J by 7 bases, with 21 bases left in between. The germline CDR1 and CDR2 sequences are SEHNR and FQNEAQ (reference sequence). The CDR3 covers 17 residues. CDR3 nucleotides: TGTGCCAGCAGCCGAGCAAGCTCCCGAGAGCAAAATTCACCCCTCCACTTT. It translates to CASSRASSREQNSPLHF. Full variable domain (missing parts from reference TRBV7-9 and TRBJ1-6): DTGVSQNPRHKITKRGQNVTFRCDPISEHNRLYWYRQTLGQGPEFLTYFQNEAQLEKSRLLSDRFSAERPKGSFSTLEIQRTEQGDSAMYLCASSRASSREQNSPLHFGNGTRLTVT.

This CDR3 reads CASSLRQVTEAFF. In nucleotides, the CDR3 is TGTGCCAGCAGCCTCCGACAAGTCACTGAAGCTTTCTTT. This chain connects TRBV5-6 to TRBJ1-1; no definite D call. The germline V and J ends were trimmed by 4 bases and 4 bases, with 11 bases remaining between them. Germline V lookup: CDR1 SGHDT, CDR2 YYEEEE. The CDR3 is 13 residues long. The full variable domain, with the rest looked up from reference TRBV5-6 and TRBJ1-1, is DAGVTQSPTHLIKTRGQQVTLRCSPKSGHDTVSWYQQALGQGPQFIFQYYEEEERQRGNFPDRFSGHQFPNYSSELNVNALLLGDSALYLCASSLRQVTEAFFGQGTRLTVV.

This clonotype was counted at least ten times. V is TRBV6-2 or TRBV6-3 and J is TRBJ2-1, with a tentative D call TRBD2 (6 bases). The V gene's germline CDR1 is MNHEY and CDR2 SVGEGT. The CDR3 covers 14 residues. The V end was cut by 6 bases, the J end by 7 bases, with 16 bases between. CDR3 sequence reads: CASSFDTSRNEQFF. The CDR3, as DNA: TGTGCCAGCAGCTTCGATACTAGCCGGAATGAGCAGTTCTTC.

This clonotype was seen a few times. The chain employs TRBV29-1 and TRBJ1-1; no clear D. Germline CDR1 reads SQVTM; CDR2 reads ANQGSEA. The V gene lost 2 bases and the J gene lost 4 bases, with 11 bases spanning the gap. The CDR3 covers 13 residues. The CDR3 region has the DNA TGCAGCGTTGAAAGGAGCTACGGCACTGAAGCTTTCTTT. Amino acids: CSVERSYGTEAFF.

This clonotype came up many times. V gene TRBV12-3 or TRBV12-4 combines with J gene TRBJ1-2; D call uncertain. With 6 bases removed from V and 6 bases from J, the gap between germline ends came to 20 bases. The CDR3 runs to 15 residues. CDR3 bases: TGTGCCAGCAGCCGCGCTGGATCCGAACTGAATGGCTACACCTTC. Encoded protein: CASSRAGSELNGYTF.

This clonotype was counted a few times. V usage is TRBV28 and J usage is TRBJ2-7, with 8 bases lining up with TRBD2. Per germline, CDR1 MDHEN and CDR2 SYDVKM. Trimming cost V 4 bases and J 4 bases; bases outside gene matches: 9. This CDR3 spans 15 amino acids. The chain's CDR3 is CASSSPRAGVYEQYF. CDR3 coding DNA: TGTGCCAGCAGTTCCCCCCGAGCGGGAGTGTACGAGCAGTACTTC.

The sample holds a few counts of this clonotype. V and J are TRBV7-9 and TRBJ2-1; 13 nucleotides match TRBD2. J lost 6 bases, V lost 7 bases, and 12 bases had no gene match. Germline CDR1 is SEHNR and CDR2 is FQNEAQ (reference sequence). This CDR3 has 17 residues. The DNA of the CDR3 is TGTGCCAGCATCAGGACTAGCGGGAGAGTCTTGCGCAATGAGCAGTTCTTC. Its translation: CASIRTSGRVLRNEQFF.

Many counts were recorded for this clonotype. The chain combines TRBV4-3 with TRBJ2-7; D is ambiguous. Deletions cut 1 base from V and 0 bases from J, with 10 bases between. Germline CDR1 LGHNA, CDR2 YSLEER. The CDR3 sequence is 15 residues long. CDR3 sequence reads: CASSQGPTGSYEQYF. CDR3 bases: TGCGCCAGCAGCCAAGGTCCAACGGGCTCCTACGAGCAGTACTTC.

This clonotype was observed a handful of times. V is TRBV27 and J is TRBJ2-7, with D tentatively TRBD1 (5 bases). Germline values: CDR1 MNHEY, CDR2 SMNVEV (reference sequence). Deletions cut 6 bases from V and 3 bases from J, with 12 bases between. The CDR3 has 13 amino acids. CDR3 nucleotides: TGTGCCAGCAGGGCCCAGGGTTACTACGAGCAGTACTTC. This encodes CASRAQGYYEQYF.

The chain links TRBV29-1 to TRBJ2-5, with D perhaps TRBD2 (5 bases). This CDR3 has 12 amino acids. V shed 8 bases and J shed 2 bases, with 12 bases lying between them. Germline assignment: CDR1 SQVTM and CDR2 ANQGSEA. The CDR3 is CSTGRRQETQYF. For the CDR3, the DNA is TGCAGCACGGGAAGGCGGCAAGAGACCCAGTACTTC. Filled out from reference TRBV29-1 and TRBJ2-5, the complete variable domain reads SAVISQKPSRDICQRGTSLTIQCQVDSQVTMMFWYRQQPGQSLTLIATANQGSEATYESGFVIDKFPISRPNLTFSTLTVSNMSPEDSSIYLCSTGRRQETQYFGPGTRLLVL.

CDR3 sequence (DNA): TGTGCCAGCAGCCCCCGGACGGGAGAAGAGACCCAGTACTTC. Protein product: CASSPRTGEETQYF. This chain uses TRBV7-2 with TRBJ2-5; a weak D match, TRBD2 (6 bases). Germline V CDR1 and CDR2: SGHTA, FQGNSA. This CDR3 contains 14 residues. V shed 5 bases and J shed 3 bases, with 13 bases lying between them.

This clonotype turned up a few times. The chain is built from TRBV9 and TRBJ2-5; a weak D match, TRBD2 (6 bases). V was pared by 5 bases and J by 1 base, with 12 bases between. Germline V CDR1 and CDR2: SGDLS, YYNGEE. This CDR3 has 14 amino acids. The CDR3 DNA reads as TGTGCCAGCAGTCCCGAACTAGCCCAAGAGACCCAGTACTTC. It specifies CASSPELAQETQYF.

This clonotype was detected many times. The chain carries TRBV6-1 and TRBJ2-3, with D unresolved. Germline CDR1 reads MNHNS; CDR2 reads SASEGT. Trimming cost V 10 bases and J 2 bases, with 25 bases left between them. CDR3 length: 17 amino acids. The DNA of the CDR3 is TGTGCCACACCCCGAGGCGATTTGGCCACACTCACAGATACGCAGTATTTT. Translating it yields CATPRGDLATLTDTQYF.

This clonotype showed up many times. The CDR3, as DNA: TGTGCCAGCAGTTTGGGACTAGTCAATGAGCAGTTCTTC. It is translated as CASSLGLVNEQFF. The J gene is TRBJ2-1, the V gene TRBV28, with 8 bases aligning to TRBD2. J gave up 6 bases and V 3 bases, and 1 base lay outside the gene matches. In germline, CDR1 is MDHEN, CDR2 SYDVKM. CDR3 length equals 13 residues. Full variable domain (missing parts from reference TRBV28 and TRBJ2-1): DVKVTQSSRYLVKRTGEKVFLECVQDMDHENMFWYRQDPGLGLRLIYFSYDVKMKEKGDIPEGYSVSREKKERFSLILESASTNQTSMYLCASSLGLVNEQFFGPGTRLTVL.

This clonotype occurred many times. V is TRBV12-3 or TRBV12-4 and J is TRBJ1-1, with TRBD1 as a possible D gene (6 bases). CDR3 length: 15 amino acids. V lost 6 bases to trimming and J lost 4 bases, with 18 bases between them. The CDR3 DNA follows: TGTGCCAGCAGAACCCGTGGGGGGCTGGGCACTGAAGCTTTCTTT. This encodes CASRTRGGLGTEAFF.

The chain has TRBV18 and TRBJ2-5; D is uncertain. In germline, CDR1 is KGHSH, CDR2 LQKENI. This CDR3 has 13 residues. Trimming cost V 3 bases and J 1 base, with 6 bases left between them. CDR3 bases: TGTGCCAGCTCACCGGTTATCCAAGAGACCCAGTACTTC. Residues: CASSPVIQETQYF.

This clonotype was seen just once. It may be a read error: a sequence one base away is much more abundant. The rearrangement links TRBV18 to TRBJ2-3; D uncertain. The CDR3 covers 14 residues. The germline gives CDR1 KGHSH, CDR2 LQKENI. The CDR3 protein is CASSPPYSTDTRYF. CDR3 in DNA: TGTGCCAGCTCACCACCTTACAGCACAGATACGCGGTATTTT.

This clonotype was seen only a few times. This sequence joins TRBV30 and TRBJ2-1, with TRBD2 matching 9 bases. CDR1 is GTSNPN and CDR2 is SVGIG in the germline V gene (reference sequence). V shed 4 bases, J shed 7 bases, and the junction held 2 bases outside the gene matches. This CDR3 has 12 amino acids. The CDR3 loop is CAWNAGGNEQFF. The CDR3, as DNA: TGTGCCTGGAACGCGGGGGGGAATGAGCAGTTCTTC.

This clonotype occurred a few times. CDR3 sequence (DNA): TGTGCCAGCACCAGACAGGGGGAAGCAGATACGCAGTATTTT. It yields the protein CASTRQGEADTQYF. The chain uses TRBV27 and TRBJ2-3; 9 bases line up with TRBD1. The V gene's germline CDR1 is MNHEY and CDR2 SMNVEV (reference sequence). This CDR3 is built from 14 residues. The V segment lost 7 bases and the J segment 4 bases; nucleotides outside the gene matches: 6.

This clonotype has more than one count but fewer than ten. The chain employs TRBV30 and TRBJ1-1; the D gene is possibly TRBD1 (5 bases). The CDR3 spans 12 residues. Germline assignment: CDR1 GTSNPN and CDR2 SVGIG (reference sequence). Trimming removed 0 bases from V and 13 bases from J, with 15 bases in between. CDR3 residues: CAWSVNQGDDFF. As DNA, the CDR3 is TGTGCCTGGAGTGTCAACCAGGGTGATGATTTCTTT.

This clonotype turned up a few times. The chain joins TRBV7-9 to TRBJ1-1; D is ambiguous. This CDR3 has 16 residues. Between the trimmed V and J ends, which lost 0 bases and 0 bases, there was a span of 11 bases. Germline CDR1 is SEHNR and CDR2 is FQNEAQ (reference sequence). In DNA, the CDR3 is TGTGCCAGCAGCTTAGCAGGCGAGGACCTGAACACTGAAGCTTTCTTT. It is translated as CASSLAGEDLNTEAFF.

The chain has TRBV5-4 and TRBJ2-7; 11 bases agree with TRBD1. V was clipped by 3 bases and J by 4 bases; unmatched bases: 6. This CDR3 contains 15 residues. The V gene's germline CDR1 is SGHNT and CDR2 YYREEE (reference sequence). For the CDR3, the DNA is TGTGCCAGCAGCTCCCGGGACAGGGGGGCATACGAGCAGTACTTC. Encoded protein: CASSSRDRGAYEQYF. The full variable domain, rest sourced from reference TRBV5-4 and TRBJ2-7, is ETGVTQSPTHLIKTRGQQVTLRCSSQSGHNTVSWYQQALGQGPQFIFQYYREEENGRGNFPPRFSGLQFPNYSSELNVNALELDDSALYLCASSSRDRGAYEQYFGPGTRLTVT.